This TCR beta chain stems from a study of CD8 T cells in ankylosing spondylitis. TCRdb independently ran MiXCR on the 5' RACE reads; one entry per CDR3 protein. The data hold roughly 35,000 distinct CDR3 sequences, with around an eighth observed a single time. This clonotype has a handful of counts. Germline-derived CDR1 and CDR2 are SGHNT and YYREEE (reference sequence). The CDR3 sequence is 16 residues long. Trimming cost V 5 bases and J 0 bases; bases outside gene matches: 3. The V and J genes are TRBV5-4 and TRBJ2-1; 12 bases match TRBD2. This sequence was found in a male donor with ankylosing spondylitis. The sequenced sample consisted of synovial fluid, either unsorted or a sorted T cell fraction (not recorded which). The CDR3 DNA is TGTGCCAGCAGTCTAGCGGGGGGGCTCTCCTACAATGAGCAGTTCTTC. This gives the protein CASSLAGGLSYNEQFF.